This T cell receptor beta chain stems from a study of spatial heterogeneity in lung cancer. Whole-study context: The donor group consisted of over 60 patients who had untreated, early-stage non-small cell lung cancer. Follow-up PBMC specimens underwent sequencing when available; their median timing was around 24 months after resection.

Carried by each TCR cDNA molecule was a unique molecular identifier. TCRdb called the 5' RACE reads again in MiXCR, with one record for every CDR3 protein. The profile shows 45,000 to 65,000 distinct CDR3 sequences, under 8% of them singletons. Time point noted: blood at routine non-recurrence follow-up after resection. TCRs were sequenced from unsorted whole RNA of tumor, nontumor lung or PBMC. The germline V gene has CDR1 SGHAT and CDR2 FQNNGV. Deletions cut 6 bases from V and 2 bases from J, with 14 bases between. CDR3 length: 15 amino acids. The gene calls are TRBV11-2 and TRBJ2-1; the D call may be TRBD1 or TRBD2 (5 bases each). This TCR was sampled from a female donor with early-stage non-small cell lung cancer. The sample in question was PBMCs, obtained at follow-up. The CDR3 DNA sequence: TGTGCCAGCAGGCACCCGGGACGCACCTACAATGAGCAGTTCTTC. The encoded protein is CASRHPGRTYNEQFF. Full variable domain (missing parts from reference TRBV11-2 and TRBJ2-1): EAGVAQSPRYKIIEKRQSVAFWCNPISGHATLYWYQQILGQGPKLLIQFQNNGVVDDSQLPKDRFSAERLKGVDSTLKIQPAKLEDSAVYLCASRHPGRTYNEQFFGPGTRLTVL.